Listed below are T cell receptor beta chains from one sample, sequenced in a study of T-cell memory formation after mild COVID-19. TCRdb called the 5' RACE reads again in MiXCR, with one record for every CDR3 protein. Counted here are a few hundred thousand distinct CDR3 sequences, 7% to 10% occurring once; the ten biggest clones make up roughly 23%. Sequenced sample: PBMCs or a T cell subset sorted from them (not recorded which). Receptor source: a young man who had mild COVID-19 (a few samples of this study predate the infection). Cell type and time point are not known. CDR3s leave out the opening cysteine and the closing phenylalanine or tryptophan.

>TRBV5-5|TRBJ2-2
ASSPQGGAATGELF
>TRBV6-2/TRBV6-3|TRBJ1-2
ASSTRTGHYGYT
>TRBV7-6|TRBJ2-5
ASSLEMGQETQY
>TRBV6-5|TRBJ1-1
ASRGGAGTEAF
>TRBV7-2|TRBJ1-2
ASSSRQGFYGYT
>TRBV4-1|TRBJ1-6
ASSQDGTGQPLH
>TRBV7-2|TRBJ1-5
ASSTYQGYQPQH
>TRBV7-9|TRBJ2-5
ASSPDEPRETQY
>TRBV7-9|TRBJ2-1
ASSLKLADDDEQF
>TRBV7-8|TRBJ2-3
ASSPPNSDTQY
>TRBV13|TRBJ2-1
ASSLGLGTSGDNEQF
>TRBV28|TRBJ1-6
ASSLDRPGNSPLH
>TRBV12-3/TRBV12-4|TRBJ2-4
ASSLGQGGIQY
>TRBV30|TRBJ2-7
AWSVWDRTSYEQY
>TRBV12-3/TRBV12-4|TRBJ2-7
ASSRGGWNYEQY
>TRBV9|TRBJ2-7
ASSVGGGPTYEQY
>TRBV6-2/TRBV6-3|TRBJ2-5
ASSQGGAGETQY
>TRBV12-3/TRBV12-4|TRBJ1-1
ASSLWTLTGNTEAF
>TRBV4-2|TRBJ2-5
ASSQASTGGEETQY
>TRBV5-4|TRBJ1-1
ASSLPGSAEAF
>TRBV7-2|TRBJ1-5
ASGRQSNQPQH
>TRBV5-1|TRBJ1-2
ASSPEGQHYGYT
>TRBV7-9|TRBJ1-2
ASSLDGFGGYT
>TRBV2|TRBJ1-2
ASYQDSSSGDGYT
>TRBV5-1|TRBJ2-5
ASSSGSLGETQY
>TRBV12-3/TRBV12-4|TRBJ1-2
ASSRVPDRGPYT
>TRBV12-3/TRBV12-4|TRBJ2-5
ASSSGQTGTQY
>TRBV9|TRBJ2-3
ASSPRPRRDTQY
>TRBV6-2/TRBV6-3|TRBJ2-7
ASSFSGSYEQY
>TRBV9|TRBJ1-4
ASSDGTNEKLF
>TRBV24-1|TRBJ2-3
ATSDARVLADTQY
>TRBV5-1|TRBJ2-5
ASSWSGGVQETQY
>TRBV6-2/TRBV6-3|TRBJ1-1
ASSYLAGIWTEAF
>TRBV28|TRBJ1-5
ASSSPGQVVLNQPQH
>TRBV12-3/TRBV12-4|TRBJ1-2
ASSSGRARGYT
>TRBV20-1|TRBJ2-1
SAGYNEQF
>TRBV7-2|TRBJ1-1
ASSLASMNTEAF
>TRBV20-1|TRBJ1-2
SARGGRSGYT
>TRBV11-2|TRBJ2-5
ASSLGQGRETQY
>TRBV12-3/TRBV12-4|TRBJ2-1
ASSLLAGAGEQF
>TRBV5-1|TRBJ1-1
ASSSRGAVTEAF
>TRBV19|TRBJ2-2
ASRAWWGNTGELF
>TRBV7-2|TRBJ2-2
ASSSYILGGELF
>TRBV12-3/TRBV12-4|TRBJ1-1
ASSNGSFLNTEAF
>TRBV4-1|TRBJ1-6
ASSQDRGGVNSPLH
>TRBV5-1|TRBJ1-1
ASSASGNMAF
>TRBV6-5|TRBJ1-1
ASSYFRDRGTEAF
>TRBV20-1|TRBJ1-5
SAGTDLNQPQH
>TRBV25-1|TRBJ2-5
ASSEGRGRQETQY
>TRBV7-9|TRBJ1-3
ASSLVQTSRISSGNTIY
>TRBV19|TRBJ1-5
ASSSDSAYQPQH
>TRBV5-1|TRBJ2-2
ASSLLVNTGELF
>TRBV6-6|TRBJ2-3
ASSYPWGGRTDTQY
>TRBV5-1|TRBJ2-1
ASSRGSNYNEQF
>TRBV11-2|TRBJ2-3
ASSPGISDTQY
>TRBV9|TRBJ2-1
ASSGGDSHGPNEQF
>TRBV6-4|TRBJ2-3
ASSVRASTDTQY
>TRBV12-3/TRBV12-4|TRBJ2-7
ASSYRMGGYREQY
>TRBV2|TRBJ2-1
ASTRIGTAGYNEQF
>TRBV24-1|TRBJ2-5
ATSDSRGLQETQY